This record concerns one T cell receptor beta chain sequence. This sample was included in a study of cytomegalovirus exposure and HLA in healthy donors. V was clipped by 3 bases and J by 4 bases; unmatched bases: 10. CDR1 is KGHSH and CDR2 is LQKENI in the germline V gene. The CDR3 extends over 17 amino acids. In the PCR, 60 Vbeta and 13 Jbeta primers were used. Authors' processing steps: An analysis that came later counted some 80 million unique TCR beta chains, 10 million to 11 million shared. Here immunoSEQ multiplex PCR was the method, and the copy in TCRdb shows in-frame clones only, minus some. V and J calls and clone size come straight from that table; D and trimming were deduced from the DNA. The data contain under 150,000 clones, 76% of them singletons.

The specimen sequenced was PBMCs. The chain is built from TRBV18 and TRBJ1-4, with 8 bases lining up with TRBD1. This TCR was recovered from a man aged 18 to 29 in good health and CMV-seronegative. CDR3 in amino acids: CASSPTGGRVLNEKLFF. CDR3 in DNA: TGTGCCAGCTCACCTACAGGGGGACGGGTCCTTAATGAAAAACTGTTTTTT.